The 25 T cell receptor beta chains below come from one sample, sequenced in a study of cytomegalovirus exposure and HLA in healthy donors. Primers included in the PCR were 60 Vbeta and 13 Jbeta primers. TCRdb's copy holds only in-frame clones and misses some; the assay was immunoSEQ multiplex PCR. The sample has some 190,000 clones, about 76% seen once. The sample comprised PBMCs. All receptors derive from a woman aged 50 to 60 in good health and CMV-seronegative.

V gene TRBV7-2 combines with J gene TRBJ2-3, with D possibly TRBD1 on 5 matching bases. Germline V CDR1 and CDR2: SGHTA, FQGNSA. CDR3 length: 13 amino acids. The V gene lost 0 bases and the J gene lost 5 bases, with 6 bases spanning the gap. In nucleotides, the CDR3 is TGTGCCAGCAGCTTAGCCAGGGAAGATACGCAGTATTTT. Translating gives CASSLAREDTQYF.

The chain carries TRBV9 and TRBJ1-1; D uncertain. Trimming pared 0 bases from V and 4 bases from J, leaving 4 bases between. The CDR3 runs 12 residues. Germline-derived CDR1 and CDR2 are SGDLS and YYNGEE. CDR3 nucleotide sequence: TGTGCCAGCAGCGTAGGGGCCACTGAAGCTTTCTTT. It is translated as CASSVGATEAFF.

The rearrangement joins TRBV9 to TRBJ2-1, with 14 bases aligning to TRBD2. Per the germline V gene, CDR1 is SGDLS and CDR2 is YYNGEE. The CDR3 loop spans 16 amino acids. Germline trimming cut 1 base from V and 9 bases from J; bases unmatched to any gene: 6. For the CDR3, the DNA is TGTGCCAGCAGCGTAAAGGGACTAGCGGGGGAGAGTGAGCAGTTCTTC. Its translation is CASSVKGLAGESEQFF.

This clone has more than one count but fewer than ten. The CDR3 protein is CASSPTRTLNTGELFF. CDR3 bases: TGTGCCAGCAGTCCCACCCGCACATTGAACACCGGGGAGCTGTTTTTT. The chain uses TRBV2 and TRBJ2-2; unclear D gene. In germline, CDR1 is SNHLY, CDR2 FYNNEI. Trimming cost V 5 bases and J 1 base, with 14 bases left between them. The CDR3 is made up of 16 amino acids.

This chain joins TRBV2 and TRBJ2-3; TRBD2 aligns across 11 bases. The CDR3 has 15 residues. Germline CDR1 and CDR2: SNHLY and FYNNEI. V was clipped by 5 bases and J by 4 bases; unmatched bases: 5. CDR3 nucleotide sequence: TGTGCCAGCAGTTTGCTAGCGGGGGGACCAGATACGCAGTATTTT. Translating gives CASSLLAGGPDTQYF.

The chain carries TRBV6-1 and TRBJ1-2; D gene ambiguous. V lost 5 bases and J lost 1, with 8 bases in between. CDR1 and CDR2 (germline): MNHNS, SASEGT. The length of the CDR3 is 13 residues. The CDR3: CASSLEGNYGYTF. In DNA form, the CDR3 reads TGTGCCAGCAGTCTGGAGGGTAACTATGGCTACACCTTC.

J is TRBJ2-7 and V is TRBV7-2, with D uncertain. V was cut by 5 bases and J by 3 bases, with 20 bases left in between. Germline loops: CDR1 SGHTA, CDR2 FQGNSA. The CDR3 sequence is 16 residues long. CDR3 sequence reads: CASSLQIFPVNYEQYF. The CDR3 nucleotides read TGTGCCAGCAGCCTACAGATATTCCCTGTTAACTACGAGCAGTACTTC.

This clone was counted only a few times. V usage is TRBV5-4 and J usage is TRBJ2-7; 9 nucleotides line up with TRBD1. The V gene's germline CDR1 is SGHNT and CDR2 YYREEE (reference sequence). This CDR3 is built from 17 residues. With 5 bases clipped from V and 3 bases from J, the junction kept 15 bases outside the gene matches. The CDR3 protein is CASSRGVLGQGGYEQYF. CDR3 DNA sequence: TGTGCCAGCAGTCGAGGAGTTCTGGGACAGGGCGGCTACGAGCAGTACTTC.

V usage is TRBV5-4 and J usage is TRBJ2-2; D is unclear. Trimming stripped 0 bases from V and 2 bases from J, with 8 bases between. CDR3 length: 15 amino acids. CDR1 is SGHNT, CDR2 YYREEE, per germline (reference sequence). CDR3 in amino acids: CASSLAIHNTGELFF. The CDR3 bases are TGTGCCAGCAGCTTGGCCATACACAACACCGGGGAGCTGTTTTTT.

The chain joins TRBV5-1 to TRBJ2-2; D ambiguous. CDR3 size: 12 residues. V was shortened by 0 bases and J by 5 bases, with 2 bases between the two germline ends. Germline loops: CDR1 SGHRS, CDR2 YFSETQ. The CDR3 region has the DNA TGCGCCAGCAGCTTGGCTACCGGGGAGCTGTTTTTT. This sequence encodes CASSLATGELFF.

This clone was seen once. The chain employs TRBV6-1 and TRBJ2-1; perhaps TRBD1 as D (5 bases). The ends were cut back, 6 bases at V and 3 bases at J, with 9 bases in the middle. CDR3 length: 13 residues. The V gene's germline CDR1 is MNHNS and CDR2 SASEGT. The CDR3 DNA is TGTGCCAGCAGAGGACAAATCTACAATGAGCAGTTCTTC. Its protein is CASRGQIYNEQFF.

The CDR3: CASSLGGAGGETQYF. The CDR3 bases are TGTGCCAGCAGCCTCGGGGGGGCTGGGGGGGAGACCCAGTACTTC. The chain links TRBV2 to TRBJ2-5; TRBD2 aligns across 8 bases. The V gene's germline CDR1 is SNHLY and CDR2 FYNNEI. Trimming cost V 6 bases and J 5 bases; bases outside gene matches: 11. The CDR3 contains 15 residues.

This clone has a handful of counts. V is TRBV4-3 and J is TRBJ1-2, with TRBD1 identical over 7 bases. Germline-derived CDR1 and CDR2 are LGHNA and YSLEER. The CDR3 is made up of 14 amino acids. After removal of 0 bases from V and 4 bases from J, the junction contained 2 bases not matched to a gene. The CDR3 region is CASSQDRGAYGYTF. CDR3 bases: TGCGCCAGCAGCCAAGACAGGGGGGCCTATGGCTACACCTTC.

This sequence joins TRBV7-3 and TRBJ2-3, with 12 bases aligning to TRBD2. CDR1 and CDR2 from the germline V gene are SGHTA and FQGTGA. This CDR3 comprises 17 residues. Trimming at V came to 0 bases and at J to 5 bases, leaving 6 bases not matched to a gene. The DNA for the CDR3 is TGTGCCAGCAGCTTAACGGCTAGCGGGGGGGCAGGAGATACGCAGTATTTT. It translates to CASSLTASGGAGDTQYF.

The CDR3 here is CASSPKTGGDTEAFF. Here the CDR3 DNA reads TGCGCCAGCAGCCCAAAGACAGGTGGGGACACTGAAGCTTTCTTT. The chain joins TRBV5-1 to TRBJ1-1; D may be TRBD1 (6 bases). The CDR3 is 15 amino acids. The ends were cut back, 4 bases at V and 3 bases at J, with 16 bases in the middle. Germline CDR1 is SGHRS and CDR2 is YFSETQ.

The rearrangement links TRBV4-3 to TRBJ1-4; the D gene is possibly TRBD1 (5 bases). The germline gives CDR1 LGHNA, CDR2 YSLEER. The CDR3 loop spans 18 amino acids. The V gene lost 2 bases and the J gene lost 4 bases, with 20 bases spanning the gap. The CDR3 coding sequence is TGCGCCAGCAGCCAACAAACCGGGACTGACCGATATAATGAAAAACTGTTTTTT. It yields the protein CASSQQTGTDRYNEKLFF.

The chain joins TRBV5-1 to TRBJ2-7; tentatively, D is TRBD2 (6 bases). V dropped 4 bases and J dropped 7 bases, with 21 bases sitting between them. The length of the CDR3 is 15 residues. Germline lookup yields CDR1 SGHRS and CDR2 YFSETQ. The chain's CDR3 is CASSGSGTRLREQYF. The CDR3, as DNA: TGCGCCAGCAGCGGATCCGGGACTCGACTTCGTGAGCAGTACTTC.

CDR3 DNA sequence: TGTGCCAGCTCACCTAAGACAAGCTCCTACGAGCAGTACTTC. This translates into CASSPKTSSYEQYF. The V and J genes are TRBV18 and TRBJ2-7, with D unclear. The V and J ends lost 3 bases and 0 bases respectively, with 9 bases between them. This CDR3 contains 14 residues. From germline, CDR1 is KGHSH and CDR2 LQKENI.

This clone was found a few times. V is TRBV6-5 and J is TRBJ1-2; possibly TRBD1 for D (5 bases). Germline CDR1 is MNHEY and CDR2 is SVGAGI. CDR3 length: 15 amino acids. The V gene lost 0 bases and the J gene lost 6 bases, with 14 bases spanning the gap. The CDR3 reads CASSYSIPGFDGYTF. The CDR3 coding sequence is TGTGCCAGCAGTTACTCGATCCCAGGGTTTGATGGCTACACCTTC.

As for this clone: Germline and junction disagree at one end, which may indicate a read error. This chain uses TRBV7-9 with TRBJ1-5; tentatively, D is TRBD1 (5 bases). This CDR3 has 16 amino acids. The V gene's germline CDR1 is SEHNR and CDR2 FQNEAQ (reference sequence). This CDR3 reads CSSSFWGDDSNQPQHF. Here the CDR3 DNA reads TGTTCCAGCAGCTTTTGGGGGGATGATAGCAATCAGCCCCAGCATTTT.

The chain has TRBV15 and TRBJ2-3; unclear D gene. Germline values: CDR1 LNHNV, CDR2 YYDKDF (reference sequence). Trimming left V 1 base short and J 2 bases short, with 7 bases between. The CDR3 is 14 amino acids. This chain's CDR3 is CATSRGHSTDTQYF. The CDR3 DNA follows: TGTGCCACCAGCAGAGGGCATTCCACAGATACGCAGTATTTT.

The DNA for the CDR3 is TGTGCCAGCAGCCTGGGGGGTGATCAGCCCCAGCATTTT. The encoded protein is CASSLGGDQPQHF. The chain joins TRBV9 to TRBJ1-5; a possible D gene is TRBD1 (5 bases). Trimming removed 4 bases at V and 5 bases at J, with 10 bases between. The CDR3 has 13 amino acids. Germline CDR1 reads SGDLS; CDR2 reads YYNGEE.

The rearrangement uses TRBV7-9 and TRBJ1-2; D ambiguous. This CDR3 spans 11 amino acids. Per germline, CDR1 SEHNR and CDR2 FQNEAQ (reference sequence). The V gene lost 3 bases and the J gene lost 10 bases, with 9 bases spanning the gap. The CDR3 spells CASSLGQDYTF. Written as DNA, the CDR3 is TGTGCCAGCAGCTTGGGCCAGGACTACACCTTC.

This clone appeared once. This chain joins TRBV28 and TRBJ1-5; weak D call: TRBD1 (6 bases). The CDR3 has 16 residues. CDR1 and CDR2 from the germline V gene are MDHEN and SYDVKM. Trimming shortened V by 5 bases and J by 0 bases, and 14 bases separated the two germline ends. DNA of the CDR3: TGTGCCAGCAGTCCGCTTCAGGGGATTAGCAATCAGCCCCAGCATTTT. This sequence encodes CASSPLQGISNQPQHF.

The chain is built from TRBV7-2 and TRBJ1-2, with TRBD1 as a possible D gene (6 bases). The CDR3 runs to 16 residues. CDR1 is SGHTA and CDR2 is FQGNSA in the germline V gene. V lost 5 bases and J 7 bases, leaving 23 bases between the germline ends. CDR3 amino acids: CASSPDLRGPSLGYTF. In DNA, the CDR3 is TGTGCCAGCAGCCCAGACTTGCGGGGGCCTTCTCTTGGCTACACCTTC. Using reference TRBV7-2 and TRBJ1-2 for the parts outside the CDR3, the full variable domain is GAGVSQSPSNKVTEKGKDVELRCDPISGHTALYWYRQSLGQGLEFLIYFQGNSAPDKSGLPSDRFSAERTGGSVSTLTIQRTQQEDSAVYLCASSPDLRGPSLGYTFGSGTRLTVV.